The 26 T cell receptor beta chains below come from one sample, sequenced in a study of blood T cell repertoires in COVID-19. Sequencing was performed with immunoSEQ multiplex PCR; in TCRdb, only in-frame clones are kept and a portion is missing. The repertoire holds about 73,000 clones, with around four fifths as singletons. The material sequenced was peripheral blood. These receptors came from a man at least 80 years old with active or convalescent COVID-19.

This clone was counted once. The genes are TRBV5-6 and TRBJ2-3, with 7 bases identical to TRBD2. The CDR3 length is 15 residues. V gave up 0 bases and J gave up 5 bases; unmatched junction bases: 6. Germline V gene lookup returns CDR1 SGHDT and CDR2 YYEEEE. The CDR3 sequence: CASSLASGWEDTQYF. The CDR3 DNA reads as TGTGCCAGCAGCTTGGCTAGCGGATGGGAAGATACGCAGTATTTT.

CDR3 sequence: CASSQENRETGELFF. CDR3 bases: TGCGCCAGCAGCCAAGAGAACCGAGAGACCGGGGAGCTGTTTTTT. J is TRBJ2-2 and V is TRBV4-3; no firm D call. V lost 0 bases and J 5 bases, leaving 10 bases between the germline ends. The germline V gene has CDR1 LGHNA and CDR2 YSLEER. The CDR3 is 15 amino acids.

This chain uses TRBV28 with TRBJ1-3; TRBD1 matches at 9 bases. The length of the CDR3 is 17 residues. J lost 2 bases, V lost 2 bases, and 7 bases had no gene match. CDR1 and CDR2 (germline): MDHEN, SYDVKM. CDR3 DNA sequence: TGTGCCAGCAGTTTAAGGGGGACAGGGAGGGCTGGAAACACCATATATTTT. Translation: CASSLRGTGRAGNTIYF. The entire variable domain, with the rest obtained from reference TRBV28 and TRBJ1-3, is as follows: DVKVTQSSRYLVKRTGEKVFLECVQDMDHENMFWYRQDPGLGLRLIYFSYDVKMKEKGDIPEGYSVSREKKERFSLILESASTNQTSMYLCASSLRGTGRAGNTIYFGEGSWLTVV.

V and J are TRBV9 and TRBJ2-4; TRBD2 matches at 10 bases. After removal of 5 bases from V and 11 bases from J, the junction contained 7 bases not matched to a gene. The CDR3 loop spans 13 amino acids. Germline CDR1 is SGDLS and CDR2 is YYNGEE. DNA for the CDR3: TGTGCCAGCAGTAAGACTAGCGGGTCCTTTCAGTACTTC. This codes for CASSKTSGSFQYF.

The genes are TRBV14 and TRBJ2-1; perhaps TRBD1 as D (6 bases). The V gene's germline CDR1 is SGHDN and CDR2 FVKESK. The CDR3 totals 14 residues. V dropped 2 bases and J dropped 7 bases, with 12 bases sitting between them. The CDR3 loop is CASSQHITGNEQFF. Written as DNA, the CDR3 is TGTGCCAGCAGCCAACACATAACAGGGAATGAGCAGTTCTTC.

CDR3 region: CASRSLGRDGYTF. CDR3 DNA: TGTGCCAGTAGATCCCTTGGCAGGGATGGCTACACCTTC. The V gene is TRBV19, the J gene TRBJ1-2; weak D call: TRBD1 (5 bases). The CDR3 contains 13 residues. Trimming shortened V by 6 bases and J by 6 bases, and 14 bases separated the two germline ends. The germline CDR1 and CDR2 sequences are LNHDA and SQIVND (reference sequence).

The chain employs TRBV11-3 and TRBJ2-7; D is uncertain. The length of the CDR3 is 13 residues. CDR1 SGHNT and CDR2 YENEEA come from the germline V gene. Trimming cost V 4 bases and J 7 bases, with 14 bases left between them. CDR3 sequence reads: CASSSTGFEEQYF. The CDR3 DNA reads TGTGCCAGCAGCTCCACCGGGTTTGAAGAGCAGTACTTC.

This clone was detected only a few times. The V gene is TRBV5-6, the J gene TRBJ1-2, with 8 nucleotides matching TRBD1. The CDR3 consists of 14 residues. From germline, CDR1 is SGHDT and CDR2 YYEEEE. The V gene end was trimmed by 4 bases and the J gene end by 8 bases; junction bases not matched to a gene: 10. The CDR3 region has the DNA TGTGCCAGCAGCGATGACAGGACAGGGAGAGGCTACACCTTC. It is translated as CASSDDRTGRGYTF.

The rearrangement joins TRBV27 to TRBJ1-5, with a tentative D call TRBD1 (5 bases). Germline lookup yields CDR1 MNHEY and CDR2 SMNVEV (reference sequence). The CDR3 consists of 16 residues. Trimming cost V 4 bases and J 10 bases, with 23 bases left between them. The CDR3 DNA follows: TGTGCCAGCAGTTCATATCGTGGGGGGGTGCTTCATCCCCAGCATTTT. It yields the protein CASSSYRGGVLHPQHF.

The chain is built from TRBV9 and TRBJ2-5; D may be TRBD2 (6 bases). Trimming took 4 bases from V and 2 from J, leaving 12 bases between them. Germline CDR1 is SGDLS and CDR2 is YYNGEE. The CDR3 extends over 14 amino acids. CDR3 region: CASSPLGGQETQYF. CDR3 DNA: TGTGCCAGCAGCCCCCTTGGGGGGCAAGAGACCCAGTACTTC.

The rearrangement links TRBV18 to TRBJ2-7, with TRBD1 matching 8 bases. Germline V gene data show CDR1 as KGHSH and CDR2 as LQKENI. V gave up 2 bases and J gave up 3 bases; unmatched junction bases: 6. The CDR3 sequence is 15 residues long. The CDR3 sequence: CASSPEQGVFYEQYF. CDR3 DNA sequence: TGTGCCAGCTCACCAGAACAGGGGGTCTTCTACGAGCAGTACTTC.

The chain links TRBV7-2 to TRBJ1-1, with a possible D match to TRBD1 (5 bases). V gave up 5 bases and J gave up 11 bases, with 21 bases separating them. The V gene's germline CDR1 is SGHTA and CDR2 FQGNSA. This CDR3 is built from 14 residues. The CDR3 protein is CASSQTRQSRGAFF. CDR3 nucleotides: TGTGCCAGCAGCCAAACGCGACAGTCCCGGGGGGCTTTCTTT. Full variable domain (rest looked up from reference TRBV7-2 and TRBJ1-1): GAGVSQSPSNKVTEKGKDVELRCDPISGHTALYWYRQSLGQGLEFLIYFQGNSAPDKSGLPSDRFSAERTGGSVSTLTIQRTQQEDSAVYLCASSQTRQSRGAFFGQGTRLTVV.

Worth noting for this clone: Different DNA sequences within this sample yield the same CDR3. The rearrangement uses TRBV11-2 and TRBJ2-7; TRBD2 aligns across 11 bases. The CDR3 sequence is 14 residues long. Trimming removed 5 bases from V and 4 bases from J; junction bases left unmatched: 4. Germline lookup yields CDR1 SGHAT and CDR2 FQNNGV. The CDR3 region is CASSLGLAEYEQYF. Here the CDR3 DNA reads TGTGCCAGCAGCCTGGGACTAGCGGAATACGAGCAGTACTTC.

The chain combines TRBV7-2 with TRBJ1-4, with a weak D call TRBD1 (5 bases). This CDR3 region has 17 residues. Deletions cut 4 bases from V and 4 bases from J, with 19 bases between. The germline V gene has CDR1 SGHTA and CDR2 FQGNSA. CDR3 in DNA: TGTGCCAGCAGCTCACAAGCCAGGGTGGCTTTTAATGAAAAACTGTTTTTT. This gives the protein CASSSQARVAFNEKLFF.

The chain is built from TRBV21-1 and TRBJ2-7; the table's D call of TRBD1 was not tested on the DNA. TRBV21-1 is a pseudogene segment. The CDR3 contains 14 residues. The CDR3 nucleotides are TGTGCCAGCAGCACCGCAGGGAAGGTCGACGAGCAGTACTTC. Its protein product is CASSTAGKVDEQYF.

A single count supports this clone. The V gene is TRBV6-1, the J gene TRBJ1-4; 7 bases map to TRBD1. The CDR3 has 16 residues. V dropped 0 bases and J dropped 6; count of bases not matched to a gene: 7. CDR1 and CDR2 (germline): MNHNS, SASEGT. CDR3 nucleotide sequence: TGTGCCAGCAGTGAAGCATCAGGGGGACGGCATGAAAAACTGTTTTTT. It specifies CASSEASGGRHEKLFF.

This clone was recorded once. The chain links TRBV3-1 (or the pseudogene TRBV3-2) to TRBJ2-1; 11 positions match TRBD2. CDR1 is LGHDT and CDR2 is YNNKEL in the germline V gene (reference sequence). The trim removed 3 bases at V and 9 bases at J, leaving 10 bases unmatched. This CDR3 has 16 amino acids. The CDR3 DNA reads as TGTGCCAGCAGCCACAGAGAACTAGCGGGAGTTCGTGAGCAGTTCTTC. Translated, it gives CASSHRELAGVREQFF.

The chain recombines TRBV7-8 with TRBJ1-4, with TRBD1 matching 7 bases. This CDR3 has 16 residues. With V trimmed by 5 bases and J by 8 bases, 14 bases remained unmatched. Germline V gives CDR1 SGHVS, CDR2 FQNEAQ. The CDR3 DNA is TGTGCCAGCAGCCCGACACGGACAGGCGAGGGCGAAAAACTGTTTTTT. Encoded protein: CASSPTRTGEGEKLFF.

The chain couples TRBV5-1 to TRBJ1-3, with 7 bases that match TRBD1. Germline assignment: CDR1 SGHRS and CDR2 YFSETQ. The CDR3 runs to 14 residues. After removal of 4 bases from V and 5 bases from J, the junction contained 6 bases not matched to a gene. The CDR3 loop reads CASSQTGSRNTIYF. CDR3 bases: TGCGCCAGCAGCCAGACAGGGTCTCGAAACACCATATATTTT.

The chain joins TRBV7-9 to TRBJ2-3, with 11 positions matching TRBD1. V lost 5 bases to trimming and J lost 3 bases; unmatched junction nucleotides: 4. Germline V gives CDR1 SEHNR, CDR2 FQNEAQ (reference sequence). The CDR3 sequence is 15 residues long. The CDR3 spells CASSSGQGATDTQYF. The CDR3 bases are TGTGCCAGCAGCAGCGGACAGGGGGCAACAGATACGCAGTATTTT.

The chain carries TRBV3-1 (or the pseudogene TRBV3-2) and TRBJ2-5; 11 nucleotides line up with TRBD2. V was clipped by 1 base and J by 4 bases; unmatched bases: 8. The length of the CDR3 is 17 residues. The germline CDR1 and CDR2 sequences are LGHDT and YNNKEL (reference sequence). CDR3 DNA: TGTGCCAGCAGCCAAGCTAGCGGGGGGACCATCCCAGAGACCCAGTACTTC. It specifies CASSQASGGTIPETQYF.

The chain carries TRBV14 and TRBJ2-7; TRBD1 matches at 9 bases. The ends lost 4 bases at V and 6 bases at J; junction bases unmatched: 4. The CDR3 has 13 residues. Germline V gene data show CDR1 as SGHDN and CDR2 as FVKESK. The CDR3 sequence: CASSLTGGAEQYF. The CDR3 DNA reads TGTGCCAGCAGCCTTACAGGGGGCGCCGAGCAGTACTTC.

The chain employs TRBV3-1 (or the pseudogene TRBV3-2) and TRBJ2-3, with TRBD2 identical over 7 bases. V lost 1 base and J lost 0; bases outside the gene matches: 1. CDR1 is LGHDT and CDR2 is YNNKEL in the germline V gene (reference sequence). The CDR3 is 15 residues long. CDR3 nucleotides: TGTGCCAGCAGCCAAGGGACTAGGAGCACAGATACGCAGTATTTT. This sequence encodes CASSQGTRSTDTQYF.

This clone was seen a handful of times. V and J are TRBV2 and TRBJ1-4; weak D call: TRBD1 (5 bases). Germline CDR1 and CDR2: SNHLY and FYNNEI. The V and J ends lost 6 bases and 7 bases respectively, with 18 bases between them. The CDR3 is 15 amino acids. CDR3 loop: CASRARGQAGEKLFF. As DNA, the CDR3 is TGTGCCAGCAGGGCCCGGGGCCAAGCGGGTGAAAAACTGTTTTTT.

This chain uses TRBV20-1 with TRBJ2-7; possible D gene TRBD1, 6 bases. CDR1 is DFQATT and CDR2 is SNEGSKA in the germline V gene (reference sequence). With 3 bases removed from V and 3 bases from J, the gap between germline ends came to 9 bases. This CDR3 comprises 12 residues. The CDR3 coding sequence is TGCAGTGCTAGTCCGGACAGCTACGAGCAGTACTTC. Translating gives CSASPDSYEQYF.

The chain joins TRBV18 to TRBJ2-1; TRBD2 might be the D (5 bases). The length of the CDR3 is 14 residues. Trimming cost V 5 bases and J 4 bases, with 12 bases left between them. CDR1 KGHSH and CDR2 LQKENI come from the germline V gene. CDR3 in amino acids: CASSNIRGYNEQFF. In DNA form, the CDR3 reads TGTGCCAGCTCAAACATACGGGGTTACAATGAGCAGTTCTTC.